This T cell receptor (beta chain) derives from a study of blood T cell repertoires in COVID-19. Germline V gene sequence: CDR1 MNHEY, CDR2 SVGEGT. Trimming shortened V by 6 bases and J by 3 bases, and 20 bases separated the two germline ends. CDR3 length: 16 amino acids. In the original analysis: Reference gene primer amplification yielded estimated nucleated cell counts. TCRdb's table, derived via immunoSEQ multiplex PCR, lists solely in-frame clones and lacks some. The V and J calls and clone size come from that table; D and trimming were worked out from the DNA. The sample comprises around 130,000 clones, about 89% of which are singletons, and less than 20% rests with the top ten.

The sequence came from a man in his fifties with active or convalescent COVID-19. Sequencing input: peripheral blood. This sequence joins TRBV6-2 or TRBV6-3 and TRBJ1-2, with D maybe TRBD1 (5 bases). Here the CDR3 reads CASSRNDRLKDYGYTF. In nucleotides, the CDR3 is TGTGCCAGCAGCCGTAACGACAGACTTAAGGACTATGGCTACACCTTC.